What follows describes a single T cell receptor beta chain. Its matching antigen is unknown. In germline, CDR1 is KGHSH, CDR2 LQKENI. With 0 bases clipped from V and 5 bases from J, the junction kept 5 bases outside the gene matches. The CDR3 length is 15 residues. This record belongs to a study of neoadjuvant nivolumab and ipilimumab in lung cancer. Study conclusions and caveats: Compared with tumor-adjacent uninvolved lung, resected tumors showed greater richness and clonality. TCR clonality did not significantly correlate with pathologic tumor regression.

The assay was immunoSEQ multiplex PCR, and TCRdb's table has in-frame clones only and misses some. The sample has about 28,000 clones, 70% to 80% seen once. This rearrangement joins TRBV18 to TRBJ1-2; 8 bases agree with TRBD1. Sequencing used tumor tissue, obtained after neoadjuvant nivolumab, alone or with ipilimumab, at or shortly before surgery. The clonotype was recovered from an adult with non-small cell lung cancer. This CDR3 is CASSPPAQGAYGYTF. The CDR3 region has the DNA TGTGCCAGCTCACCACCGGCGCAGGGGGCTTATGGCTACACCTTC.